One TCR beta chain is described in this entry. Its specificity is not known. The record originates from a study of CXCR3-negative and CXCR3-positive naive CD8 T cells. Phenotypically, naive CD8+ T cells corresponded to CD45RO-CCR7+CD27+CD95-. Points from the study as a whole: After cryopreservation, expression of CXCR3 was partially reduced, and most assays were run with fresh PBMCs.

The libraries of TRB cDNA were prepared using 5' RACE with UMI labels. From the 5' RACE reads, TCRdb lists one entry per CDR3 protein and no DNA. Its clone listing holds 100,000 to 150,000 distinct CDR3 sequences. The TCR originated in a human donor in good health. Some clones in this sample may be carry-over from other donors' samples. The sequencing input was naive CXCR3- CD8+ T cells from blood. Subset here: CD45RO-CCR7+CD27+CD95- naive CD8+ T cells lacking CXCR3 (TNR3-).

CDR3 sequence: CASQVAGTGYEQYF. The chain recombines TRBV12-3 or TRBV12-4 with TRBJ2-7; TCRdb reports TRBD1, a call that lacks DNA to check it against. The CDR3 runs to 14 residues.